Below, one T cell receptor (beta chain) is given with its context. This record comes from a study of blood T cell repertoires in COVID-19. Study-level information: There were acute and convalescent COVID-19 samples, and they came from the United States, Italy and Spain.

Followed over time, Seattle patients had been enrolled while infection was active. Per the study methods: Quantification of nucleated cells was approximated via reference gene primer amplification. Produced via immunoSEQ multiplex PCR; TCRdb's table is partial and in-frame only. V, J and clone size reflect that table, while D and trimming were determined from the DNA. The data contain roughly 70,000 clones, roughly 71% of them singletons. Trimming removed 5 bases from V and 0 bases from J, with 15 bases in between. Germline assignment: CDR1 LGHNT and CDR2 FRNRAP. The CDR3 totals 16 residues. The chain combines TRBV12-5 with TRBJ2-3, with TRBD1 as a possible D gene (7 bases). The sequence came from a man aged 55 to 70 with COVID-19, enrolled during active disease. The sequenced sample consisted of peripheral blood. The CDR3 DNA sequence: TGTGCTAGTGGTCGGAGGACAGGAGGGAGCACAGATACGCAGTATTTT. It is translated as CASGRRTGGSTDTQYF.